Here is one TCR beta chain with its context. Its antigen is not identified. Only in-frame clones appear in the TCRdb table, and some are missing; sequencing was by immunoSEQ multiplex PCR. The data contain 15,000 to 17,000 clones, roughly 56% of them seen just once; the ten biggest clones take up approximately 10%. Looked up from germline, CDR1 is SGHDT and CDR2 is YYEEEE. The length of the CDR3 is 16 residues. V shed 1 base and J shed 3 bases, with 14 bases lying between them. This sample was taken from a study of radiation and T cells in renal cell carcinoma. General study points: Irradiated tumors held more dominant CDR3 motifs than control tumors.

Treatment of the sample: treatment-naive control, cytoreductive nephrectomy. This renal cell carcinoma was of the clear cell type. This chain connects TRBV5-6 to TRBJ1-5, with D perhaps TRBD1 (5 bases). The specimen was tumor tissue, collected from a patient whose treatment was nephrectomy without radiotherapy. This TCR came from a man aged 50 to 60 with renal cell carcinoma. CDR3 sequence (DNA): TGTGCCAGCAGCTTGTTGGGGGATCGGGTCAATCAGCCCCAGCATTTT. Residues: CASSLLGDRVNQPQHF.